The clone carrying this T cell receptor (beta chain) was seen many times. One entry per CDR3 protein, called by TCRdb with MiXCR from the reads. The sample has about 490,000 distinct CDR3 sequences; about 10% are singletons. Germline V gene sequence: CDR1 DFQATT, CDR2 SNEGSKA (reference sequence). The CDR3 is 14 amino acids. V shed 6 bases, J shed 0 bases, and the junction held 4 bases outside the gene matches. The data derive from a study of T cell repertoires in cytomegalovirus infection. Study-level background: It can be stated that public TCR beta signatures indicated CMV infection as well as a matching HLA type.

The rearrangement uses TRBV20-1 and TRBJ1-5, with 8 nucleotides matching TRBD1. The specimen was PBMCs. This TCR was recovered from a human donor in good health (CMV status not recorded). Some clones in this sample may be carry-over from other donors' samples. For the CDR3, the DNA is TGCAGTGCCCGGACAGGGACTAGCAATCAGCCCCAGCATTTT. It yields the protein CSARTGTSNQPQHF.